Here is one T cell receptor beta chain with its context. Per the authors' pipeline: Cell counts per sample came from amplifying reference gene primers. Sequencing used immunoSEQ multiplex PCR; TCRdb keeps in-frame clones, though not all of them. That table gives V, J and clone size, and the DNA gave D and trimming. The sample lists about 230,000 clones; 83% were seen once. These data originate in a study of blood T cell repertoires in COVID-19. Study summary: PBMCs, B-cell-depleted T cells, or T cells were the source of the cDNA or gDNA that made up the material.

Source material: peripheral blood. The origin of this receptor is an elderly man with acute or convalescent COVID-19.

CDR3 DNA sequence: TGTGCTAGTGCCTCCAATCAGCCCCAGCATTTT. It translates to CASASNQPQHF. The V gene is TRBV12-5, the J gene TRBJ1-5; unclear D gene. This CDR3 region has 11 residues. V lost 7 bases, J lost 3 bases, and 4 bases lay in between. Germline V gene lookup returns CDR1 LGHNT and CDR2 FRNRAP.